Sequencing of this T cell receptor (beta chain) was carried out in a study of blood T cell repertoires in COVID-19. Study details: The United States, Italy and Spain were the sources of the acute and convalescent COVID-19 samples. Sources were T cells, B-cell-depleted T cells, or PBMCs; the material itself was cDNA or gDNA.

Seattle enrolled patients during active infection and tracked them longitudinally. The ends lost 5 bases at V and 1 base at J; junction bases unmatched: 2. The CDR3 contains 14 residues. Germline V CDR1 and CDR2: LNHDA, SQIVND (reference sequence). Authors' analysis steps: Estimates of nucleated cell counts were drawn from the amplification of reference gene primers. Libraries were prepared by immunoSEQ multiplex PCR; TCRdb keeps only in-frame clonotypes and omits some of them. The V and J calls and clone size are taken from that table; D and trimming were inferred from the DNA. The sample contains 150,000 or so clones, around 82% of which appear only once. A word on this clone: This sample includes further DNA sequences coding for the same CDR3.

The chain carries TRBV19 and TRBJ1-1; 9 bases map to TRBD1. Sequenced sample: peripheral blood. This TCR derives from a man aged 55-75 years with COVID-19, enrolled during active disease. The CDR3 DNA is TGTGCCAGTAGTTCGGGACAGGGGAACACTGAAGCTTTCTTT. It is translated as CASSSGQGNTEAFF. The whole variable domain, remainder taken from reference TRBV19 and TRBJ1-1, is DGGITQSPKYLFRKEGQNVTLSCEQNLNHDAMYWYRQDPGQGLRLIYYSQIVNDFQKGDIAEGYSVSREKKESFPLTVTSAQKNPTAFYLCASSSGQGNTEAFFGQGTRLTVV.